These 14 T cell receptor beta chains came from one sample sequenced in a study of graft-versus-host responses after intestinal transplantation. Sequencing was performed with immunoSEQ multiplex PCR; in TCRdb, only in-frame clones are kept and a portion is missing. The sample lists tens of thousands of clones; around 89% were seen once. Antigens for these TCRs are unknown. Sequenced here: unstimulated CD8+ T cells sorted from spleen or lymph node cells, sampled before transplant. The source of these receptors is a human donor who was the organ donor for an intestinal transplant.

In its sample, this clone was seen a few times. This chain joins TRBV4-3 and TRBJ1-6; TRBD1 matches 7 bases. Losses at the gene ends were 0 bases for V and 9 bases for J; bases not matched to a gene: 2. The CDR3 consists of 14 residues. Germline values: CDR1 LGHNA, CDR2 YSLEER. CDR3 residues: CASSQDQGVSPLHF. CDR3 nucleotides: TGCGCCAGCAGCCAAGATCAGGGGGTTTCACCCCTCCACTTT.

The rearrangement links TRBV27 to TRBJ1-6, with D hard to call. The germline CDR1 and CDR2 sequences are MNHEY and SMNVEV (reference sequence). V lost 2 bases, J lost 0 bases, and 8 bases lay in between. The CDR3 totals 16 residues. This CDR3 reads CASSLSPSSYNSPLHF. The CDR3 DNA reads TGTGCCAGCAGTTTAAGCCCGAGCTCCTATAATTCACCCCTCCACTTT.

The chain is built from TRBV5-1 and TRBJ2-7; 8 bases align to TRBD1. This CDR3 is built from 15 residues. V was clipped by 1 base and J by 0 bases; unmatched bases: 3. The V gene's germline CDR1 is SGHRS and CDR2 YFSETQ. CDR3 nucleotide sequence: TGCGCCAGCAGCTTGACAGGGGGACCCTCCTACGAGCAGTACGTC. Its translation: CASSLTGGPSYEQYV.

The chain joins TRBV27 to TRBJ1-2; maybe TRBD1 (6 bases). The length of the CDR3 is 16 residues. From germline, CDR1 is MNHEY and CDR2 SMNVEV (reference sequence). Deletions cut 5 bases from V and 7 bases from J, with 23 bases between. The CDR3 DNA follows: TGTGCCAGCAGTATGCAAACGTCAGGGGCAGTAGTTGGCTACACCTTC. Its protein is CASSMQTSGAVVGYTF.

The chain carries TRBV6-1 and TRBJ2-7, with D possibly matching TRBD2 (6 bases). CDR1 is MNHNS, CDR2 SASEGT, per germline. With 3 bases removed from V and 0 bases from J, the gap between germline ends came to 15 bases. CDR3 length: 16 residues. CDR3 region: CASSEGGAQASYEQYV. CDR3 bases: TGTGCCAGCAGTGAGGGCGGGGCTCAAGCCTCCTACGAGCAGTACGTC.

This chain's CDR3 is CSATLVHEQFF. The CDR3 region has the DNA TGCAGTGCAACTCTTGTCCATGAGCAGTTCTTC. This chain connects TRBV20-1 to TRBJ2-1; the D is unclear. The CDR3 is 11 residues long. CDR1 DFQATT and CDR2 SNEGSKA come from the germline V gene (reference sequence). The ends were cut back, 6 bases at V and 8 bases at J, with 11 bases in the middle.

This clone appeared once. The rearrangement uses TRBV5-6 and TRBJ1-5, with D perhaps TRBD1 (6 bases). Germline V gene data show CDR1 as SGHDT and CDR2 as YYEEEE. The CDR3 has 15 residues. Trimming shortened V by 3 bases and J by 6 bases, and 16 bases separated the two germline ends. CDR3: CASSSGGGSGQPQHF. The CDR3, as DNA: TGTGCCAGCAGCTCGGGAGGGGGGAGTGGTCAGCCCCAGCATTTT.

The CDR3 region is CASRDDSSKNIQYF. In DNA form, the CDR3 reads TGTGCCAGCAGGGATGACAGTTCCAAAAACATTCAGTACTTC. The chain has TRBV28 and TRBJ2-4, with a tentative D call TRBD1 (5 bases). V was clipped by 6 bases and J by 2 bases, with 11 bases between them. This CDR3 spans 14 amino acids. The V gene's germline CDR1 is MDHEN and CDR2 SYDVKM.

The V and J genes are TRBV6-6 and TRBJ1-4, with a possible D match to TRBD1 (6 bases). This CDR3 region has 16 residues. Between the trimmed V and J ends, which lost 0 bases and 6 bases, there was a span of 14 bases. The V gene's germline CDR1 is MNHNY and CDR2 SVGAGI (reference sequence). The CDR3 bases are TGTGCCAGCAGTTACTCGAGGGAACAGGGCGATGAAAAACTGTTTTTT. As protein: CASSYSREQGDEKLFF.

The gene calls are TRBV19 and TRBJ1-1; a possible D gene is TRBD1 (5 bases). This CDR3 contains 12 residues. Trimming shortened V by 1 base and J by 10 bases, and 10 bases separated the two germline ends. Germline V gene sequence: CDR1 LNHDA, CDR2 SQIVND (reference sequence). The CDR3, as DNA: TGTGCCAGTAGTATAGTGGGTAGGGGAGCTTTCTTT. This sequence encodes CASSIVGRGAFF.

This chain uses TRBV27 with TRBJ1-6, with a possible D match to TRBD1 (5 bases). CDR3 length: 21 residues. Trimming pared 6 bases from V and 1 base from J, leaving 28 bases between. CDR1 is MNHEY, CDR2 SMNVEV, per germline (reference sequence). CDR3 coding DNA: TGTGCCAGCAGCCCCGAGATAGGCACGGGGGATATTGGATCCTATAATTCACCCCTCCACTTT. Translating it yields CASSPEIGTGDIGSYNSPLHF.

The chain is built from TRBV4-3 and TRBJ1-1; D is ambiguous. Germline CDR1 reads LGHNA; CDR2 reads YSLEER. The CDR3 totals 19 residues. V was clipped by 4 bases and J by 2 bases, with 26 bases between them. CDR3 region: CASSRIYLPNSQSNTEAFF. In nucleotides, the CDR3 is TGCGCCAGCAGCCGGATTTACCTTCCAAACTCACAGTCAAACACTGAAGCTTTCTTT.

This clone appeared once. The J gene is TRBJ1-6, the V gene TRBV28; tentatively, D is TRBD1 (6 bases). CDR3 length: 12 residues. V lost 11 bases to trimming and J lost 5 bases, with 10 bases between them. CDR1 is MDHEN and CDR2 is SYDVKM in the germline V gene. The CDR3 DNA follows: TGTGCCGAGGGACACCATAATTCACCCCTCCACTTT. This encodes CAEGHHNSPLHF.

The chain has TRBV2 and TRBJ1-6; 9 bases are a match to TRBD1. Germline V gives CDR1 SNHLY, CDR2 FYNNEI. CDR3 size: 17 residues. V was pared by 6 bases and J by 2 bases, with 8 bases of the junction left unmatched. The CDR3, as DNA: TGTGCCAGCAGGGGGACAGGGATAGTTCCCTATAATTCACCCCTCCACTTT. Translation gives CASRGTGIVPYNSPLHF.